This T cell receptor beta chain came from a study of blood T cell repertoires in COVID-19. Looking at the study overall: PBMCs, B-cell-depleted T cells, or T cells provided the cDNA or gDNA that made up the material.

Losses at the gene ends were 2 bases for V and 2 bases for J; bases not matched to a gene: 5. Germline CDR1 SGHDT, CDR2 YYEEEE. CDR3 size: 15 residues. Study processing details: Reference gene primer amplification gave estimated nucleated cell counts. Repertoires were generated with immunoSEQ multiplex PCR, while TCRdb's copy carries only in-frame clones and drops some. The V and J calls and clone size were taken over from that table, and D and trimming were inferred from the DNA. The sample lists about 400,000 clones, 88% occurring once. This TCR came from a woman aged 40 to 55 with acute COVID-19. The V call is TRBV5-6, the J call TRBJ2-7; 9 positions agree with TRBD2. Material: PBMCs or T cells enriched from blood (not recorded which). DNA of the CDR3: TGTGCCAGCAGCTTTTTAAGCGGGGGGACCTACGAGCAGTACTTC. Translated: CASSFLSGGTYEQYF.